These T cell receptor beta chains were read from a single sample in a study of cytomegalovirus exposure and HLA in healthy donors. Sequenced by immunoSEQ multiplex PCR; TCRdb stores in-frame clones only, minus some. This sample has fewer than 60,000 clones; around 80% occur once, and the top ten carry around 3%. The sample was PBMCs. The origin of the receptors is a man in his fifties or sixties in good health and CMV-seronegative. Each CDR3 is given with its conserved first and last residue. Some rows have no size entry. The others give once, few or many, or a class for an expanded clone.

TRBJ2-2 | . | TRBV2 | CASTWDRQNTGELFF
TRBJ2-2 | . | TRBV7-3 | CASSLTVAPLDRGDTGELFF
TRBJ2-3 | once | TRBV11-2 | CASSLVVTGGPIDTQYF
TRBJ1-1 | . | TRBV5-1 | CASSSGQGLMNTEAFF
TRBJ2-5 | . | TRBV18 | CASSRDDGKETQYF
TRBJ1-1 | . | TRBV4-2 | CASSYPGQGNTEAFF
TRBJ1-5 | . | TRBV7-9 | CASSSQGEGKPQHF
TRBJ1-2 | . | TRBV7-8 | CASSLGRLTYGYTF
TRBJ1-1 | . | TRBV6-5 | CASSRLIMNTEAFF
TRBJ2-1 | once | TRBV6-5 | CASSQTSGGAGQFF
TRBJ1-1 | . | TRBV19 | CASTPGRGRTEAFF
TRBJ1-5 | . | TRBV19 | CASSMGTTSNQPQHF
TRBJ2-3 | . | TRBV11-2 | CASSPQTSIITDTQYF
TRBJ2-2 | . | TRBV19 | CASSGLGPGELFF
TRBJ2-2 | . | TRBV6-5 | CASRAGGSLTGELFF
TRBJ2-1 | once | TRBV5-1 | CASSFGGSSYNEQFF
TRBJ1-2 | once | TRBV7-9 | CASSLGATRYGYTF
TRBJ2-7 | . | TRBV4-1 | CASSRLVDYEQYF
TRBJ2-1 | few | TRBV6-1 | CASSGPNPSGGSYNEQFF
TRBJ1-5 | few | TRBV25-1 | CASSRTGLVQPQHF
TRBJ2-7 | . | TRBV29-1 | CSGGQGQGLAGSYSSAFSIYEQYF
TRBJ2-7 | . | TRBV27 | CASSLWDRVNEQYF
TRBJ1-3 | . | TRBV5-4 | CASSSPGGQSGNTIYF
TRBJ1-1 | . | TRBV19 | CASMPPGQGAEAFF
TRBJ1-1 | . | TRBV19 | CASSIVWAGNTEAFF
TRBJ2-7 | few | TRBV5-6 | CASSLEDRGRDYEQYF
TRBJ2-7 | . | TRBV5-6 | CASSPISGNYEQYF
TRBJ2-5 | . | TRBV19 | CASGQVQETQYF
TRBJ2-7 | . | TRBV14 | CASSQDRGRFDEQYF
TRBJ1-5 | . | TRBV6-1 | CASSDRTGRNQPQHF
TRBJ2-7 | . | TRBV5-5 | CASTLTGDPYEQYF
TRBJ1-4 | . | TRBV6-5 | CASSSQAANEKLFF
TRBJ1-2 | . | TRBV10-3 | CAISGGRTGYLNYGYTF
TRBJ2-7 | . | TRBV28 | CASSPRTGNLPREQYF
TRBJ2-5 | . | TRBV5-1 | CASSLYVTGDEQYF
TRBJ1-4 | few | TRBV6-1 | CASSEGHRDVVGEKLFF
TRBJ2-5 | . | TRBV7-6 | CASSLFQGQGGETQYF
TRBJ2-5 | . | TRBV7-9 | CASGRQGGEETQYF
TRBJ1-3 | . | TRBV6-5 | CASSPRVSGNTIYF
TRBJ1-4 | few | TRBV9 | CASSRDREETKLFF
TRBJ2-7 | once | TRBV14 | CASSQGLGSEQYF
TRBJ2-1 | . | TRBV11-1 | CASSSGYNEQFF
TRBJ2-1 | once | TRBV5-1 | CASSPKRDRGGSNEQFF